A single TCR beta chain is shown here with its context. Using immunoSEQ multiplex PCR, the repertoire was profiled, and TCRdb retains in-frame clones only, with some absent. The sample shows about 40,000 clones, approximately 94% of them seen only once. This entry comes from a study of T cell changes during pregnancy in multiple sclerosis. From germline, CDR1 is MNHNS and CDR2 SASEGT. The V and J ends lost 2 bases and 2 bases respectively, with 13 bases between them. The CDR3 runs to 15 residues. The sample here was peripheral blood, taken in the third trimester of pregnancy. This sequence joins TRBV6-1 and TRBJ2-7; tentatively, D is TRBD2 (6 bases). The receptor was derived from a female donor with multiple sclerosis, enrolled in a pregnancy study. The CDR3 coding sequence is TGTGCCAGCAGTGAAACTTCAGGGACTCCCTACGAGCAGTACTTC. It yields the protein CASSETSGTPYEQYF.